These 13 T cell receptor beta chains came from one sample sequenced in a study of blood T cell repertoires in COVID-19. Sequencing was performed with immunoSEQ multiplex PCR; in TCRdb, only in-frame clones are kept and a portion is missing. The table includes some 400,000 clones, approximately 92% detected once. Sequenced input: PBMCs or T cells enriched from blood (not recorded which). The receptor source for this set is a young man who had recovered from COVID-19.

The CDR3: CASSSSGGNSYEQYF. The CDR3, as DNA: TGTGCCAGCAGTTCCAGCGGCGGGAACTCCTACGAGCAGTACTTC. The V gene is TRBV28, the J gene TRBJ2-7; tentative D call: TRBD2 (6 bases). The CDR3 covers 15 residues. Germline V CDR1 and CDR2: MDHEN, SYDVKM. V was cut by 4 bases and J by 0 bases, with 13 bases left in between.

This clone was seen a single time. The chain employs TRBV10-3 and TRBJ2-7, with 11 bases aligning to TRBD2. Per germline, CDR1 ENHRY and CDR2 SYGVKD. This CDR3 contains 15 residues. The V segment lost 5 bases and the J segment 4 bases; nucleotides outside the gene matches: 7. Here the CDR3 DNA reads TGTGCCATCAGTCCGGGTAGCGGGAGGGCGTACGAGCAGTACTTC. Translation gives CAISPGSGRAYEQYF.

This rearrangement joins TRBV24-1 to TRBJ1-5; D is perhaps TRBD1 (6 bases). The CDR3 totals 15 residues. Trimming shortened V by 9 bases and J by 0 bases, and 14 bases separated the two germline ends. The germline CDR1 and CDR2 sequences are KGHDR and SFDVKD. The CDR3, as DNA: TGTGCCACCGGGGGACAACCGGGTAGCAATCAGCCCCAGCATTTT. Its translation: CATGGQPGSNQPQHF.

The rearrangement links TRBV5-6 to TRBJ2-7; 9 bases match TRBD1. The CDR3 is 14 residues long. V gave up 4 bases and J gave up 3 bases; unmatched junction bases: 5. The germline V gene has CDR1 SGHDT and CDR2 YYEEEE. CDR3 amino acids: CASSADRGNYEQYF. The DNA for the CDR3 is TGTGCCAGCAGCGCGGACAGGGGAAACTACGAGCAGTACTTC.

The genes are TRBV4-1 and TRBJ1-4, with 7 bases fitting TRBD1. Looked up from germline, CDR1 is MGHRA and CDR2 is YSYEKL. The CDR3 has 14 amino acids. The junction had 11 bases not matched to a gene; V was cut back by 4 bases and J by 12 bases. CDR3 DNA: TGCGCCAGCAGCCCCCAGGACAGGTCGCTGGAACTGTTTTTT. This translates into CASSPQDRSLELFF.

This clone was seen a single time. The chain links TRBV4-1 to TRBJ2-1, with TRBD2 identical over 7 bases. From germline, CDR1 is MGHRA and CDR2 YSYEKL. J was trimmed by 4 bases and V by 1 base; bases with no gene match: 7. This CDR3 spans 16 amino acids. Written as DNA, the CDR3 is TGCGCCAGCAGCCAAGGGCCGGGACTAAAATACAATGAGCAGTTCTTC. It codes for CASSQGPGLKYNEQFF.

This chain connects TRBV7-3 to TRBJ2-2, with TRBD1 matching 8 bases. Germline loops: CDR1 SGHTA, CDR2 FQGTGA. This CDR3 region has 15 residues. The J segment lost 3 bases and the V segment lost 4 bases, leaving 4 bases of the junction unmatched. The CDR3 DNA reads TGTGCCAGCAGCTCCCGGACAGGGTACACCGGGGAGCTGTTTTTT. Protein sequence: CASSSRTGYTGELFF.

The chain carries TRBV28 and TRBJ1-5; D is unresolved. Germline V gene lookup returns CDR1 MDHEN and CDR2 SYDVKM. V lost 5 bases to trimming and J lost 3 bases, with 11 bases between them. This CDR3 spans 14 amino acids. The CDR3 nucleotides read TGTGCCAGCAGTCGTCGGGTTGACAATCAGCCCCAGCATTTT. As protein: CASSRRVDNQPQHF.

The chain couples TRBV28 to TRBJ2-2; 11 bases are shared with TRBD2. CDR3 length equals 15 residues. The V gene's germline CDR1 is MDHEN and CDR2 SYDVKM. J gave up 3 bases and V 6 bases, and 3 bases lay outside the gene matches. The CDR3 protein is CASRPGLADTGELFF. The CDR3 DNA sequence: TGTGCCAGCAGGCCGGGACTAGCGGACACCGGGGAGCTGTTTTTT.

The chain uses TRBV28 and TRBJ1-1, with TRBD1 matching 7 bases. V was clipped by 0 bases and J by 1 base; unmatched bases: 2. There are 15 residues in the CDR3. Per germline, CDR1 MDHEN and CDR2 SYDVKM. The CDR3 spells CASSLWGTENTEAFF. DNA of the CDR3: TGTGCCAGCAGTTTATGGGGGACAGAGAACACTGAAGCTTTCTTT.

CDR3 residues: CASSTGTEPYEQYF. DNA for the CDR3: TGTGCCAGCAGTACCGGGACAGAGCCTTACGAGCAGTACTTC. The rearrangement uses TRBV6-6 and TRBJ2-7, with 7 bases lining up with TRBD1. Germline trimming cut 5 bases from V and 4 bases from J; bases unmatched to any gene: 8. The germline CDR1 and CDR2 sequences are MNHNY and SVGAGI (reference sequence). The CDR3 sequence is 14 residues long.

V gene TRBV2 combines with J gene TRBJ1-6, with D uncertain. Between the trimmed V and J ends, which lost 6 bases and 5 bases, there was a span of 11 bases. This CDR3 contains 14 residues. CDR1 and CDR2 (germline): SNHLY, FYNNEI. CDR3 sequence (DNA): TGTGCCAGCAGATACAGAGCAAATAATTCACCCCTCCACTTT. Translated, it gives CASRYRANNSPLHF.

The chain has TRBV19 and TRBJ1-2; D remains unclear. The germline CDR1 and CDR2 sequences are LNHDA and SQIVND (reference sequence). The ends were cut back, 4 bases at V and 0 bases at J, with 21 bases in the middle. The CDR3 loop spans 18 amino acids. CDR3 bases: TGTGCCAGTAGTACGCCTCGGCAGGCTAACCCCTCTAACTATGGCTACACCTTC. Its translation: CASSTPRQANPSNYGYTF.